This TCR beta chain derives from a study of CD8 T cells in Susac syndrome. This CDR3 contains 13 residues. Germline V gives CDR1 SGHRS, CDR2 YFSETQ. V lost 1 base and J 5 bases, leaving 9 bases between the germline ends. Sequencing targeted TCR beta in T cells from blood (CD8+ and CD4+). The TEMRA cells underwent FACS enrichment, while the CD8+ and CD4+ T cells underwent negative isolation. Reverse transcription used about 0.5 to 1 ug RNA and random hexamers. TCR beta CDR3 was amplified by immunoSEQ multiplex PCR. This amplification extended across 54 Vbeta and 13 Jbeta segments. TCRdb ran MiXCR on the immunoSEQ multiplex PCR reads and lists one entry per CDR3 protein. The sample includes about 190,000 distinct CDR3 sequences, approximately 93% seen only once; the top ten take 0.1%.

This chain joins TRBV5-1 and TRBJ1-1; D is undetermined. This TCR derives from a human donor in good health. Sequenced sample: CD4+ T cells from PBMCs. CDR3 DNA: TGCGCCAGCAGCTTGATCCCGGAGACTGAAGCTTTCTTT. This codes for CASSLIPETEAFF. The whole variable domain, remainder taken from reference TRBV5-1 and TRBJ1-1, is KAGVTQTPRYLIKTRGQQVTLSCSPISGHRSVSWYQQTPGQGLQFLFEYFSETQRNKGNFPGRFSGRQFSNSRSEMNVSTLELGDSALYLCASSLIPETEAFFGQGTRLTVV.